This record looks at one T cell receptor (beta chain) sequence and its context. This clonotype was detected only a few times. There is no known antigen for this receptor. No clone much larger than this one lies a single base away; base qualities are absent. These data are taken from a study of T-cell reconstitution after alpha-beta-depleted transplantation in children (dated by TCRdb to 2016 to 2018). Turning to the overall study: The study quantitatively tracked T-cell immune reconstitution after TCRalphabeta/CD19-depleted allogeneic hematopoietic cell transplantation in children using TCR repertoire profiling.

The germline V gene (reference sequence) provides CDR1 SEHNR and CDR2 FQNEAQ. From cysteine to phenylalanine, the CDR3 is 14 amino acids long. The only DNA kept is the CDR3, 42 bases in frame from the first base. Trimming removed 3 bases from V and 5 bases from J; the gene matches leave 6 bases unexplained. The library was produced with PCR. Sequencer: Illumina HiSeq 2500. To normalize quantification of the TCRbeta repertoire, the TCR libraries were built with molecular barcoding that relied on unique molecular identifiers. TCRdb redid the processing of the public reads, applying fastp at Q25 and MiXCR, and retained in-frame beta chains. Merged by CDR3 protein, the rows form single entries marked with the most common genes and DNA. The sample table records roughly 350,000 distinct CDR3 sequences; 10% of these occur just once. The ten largest account for about 2.3% of the sample.

This receptor was taken from a human donor who donated a stem cell graft to a child with acute lymphoblastic leukemia. Recombination joined TRBV7-9 with TRBJ2-5; 7 central bases correspond to TRBD1. The sequenced sample was PBMCs from the stem cell graft donor, obtained from the stem cell graft. In nucleotide form, the sequence is TGTGCCAGCAGCTTCGCAGGGGGACGGGAGACCCAGTACTTC. The resulting protein is CASSFAGGRETQYF.